The text below deals with one T cell receptor (beta chain). This sample was included in a study of blood T cell repertoires in COVID-19. Turning to the study itself: The United States, Italy and Spain provided the acute and convalescent COVID-19 samples. PBMCs, B-cell-depleted T cells, or T cells provided the cDNA or gDNA that made up the material.

Profiling relied on immunoSEQ multiplex PCR, and the TCRdb table lists in-frame clones only, not all of them. The repertoire holds some 25,000 clones, with 94% as singletons. Germline CDR1 is KGHSH and CDR2 is LQKENI. Trimming cost V 6 bases and J 0 bases, with 14 bases left between them. The CDR3 is 16 residues long. The chain has TRBV18 and TRBJ1-4; possible D gene TRBD1, 6 bases. This sequence originates from a woman in her forties or fifties with active COVID-19. Sequenced sample: peripheral blood. CDR3 DNA sequence: TGTGCCAGCTCGCGAAGGACAGCTGCAACTAATGAAAAACTGTTTTTT. Encoded protein: CASSRRTAATNEKLFF.